This TCR beta chain was retrieved from a study of CD8 T cells in ankylosing spondylitis. The length of the CDR3 is 15 residues. CDR1 SGHTA and CDR2 FQGNSA come from the germline V gene. V trimming: 6 bases; J trimming: 6 bases; junction bases outside the gene matches: 11. Study conclusions and caveats: Apparently characteristic of ankylosing spondylitis blood was a TCR beta motif (fewer than 10 highly homologous variants).

In this sample, this clonotype turned up many times. Antigen: not known. TCRdb processed the 5' RACE reads anew with MiXCR; each CDR3 protein has one entry. The table lists around 250,000 distinct CDR3 sequences, about 11% of them singletons, with less than 7.5% in the top ten. The V and J genes are TRBV7-2 and TRBJ2-1; 7 nucleotides match TRBD1. Source material: blood, either unsorted or a sorted T cell fraction (not recorded which). The TCR was taken from a male donor with ankylosing spondylitis or in good health (not recorded which). The CDR3 DNA reads TGTGCCAGCAGTCGGACGAGGGGGCCCGTCAATGAGCAGTTCTTC. This translates into CASSRTRGPVNEQFF.